The clone carrying this TCR beta chain was counted at least ten times. What it recognizes is unknown. Source material was 2 million unsorted PBMCs, stored at -80 °C in RNAlater. The data originate from a study of neurological immune-mediated disorders. General study results and limits: Subjects shared no identical expanded-clone CDR3 amino acid sequences, suggesting private TCR-beta repertoires in all groups.

The cDNA was synthesized by means of template-switch 5'RACE, which was carried out with 10-nucleotide random UMIs. TCRdb re-derived calls from the 5' RACE reads in MiXCR, one entry per CDR3 protein. The sample includes approximately 50,000 distinct CDR3 sequences, about 3.7% of them seen just once. This CDR3 contains 14 residues. Germline V gene sequence: CDR1 SGHRS, CDR2 YFSETQ. V was pared by 3 bases and J by 5 bases, with 6 bases of the junction left unmatched. Sequencing was performed on PBMCs. The chain recombines TRBV5-1 with TRBJ1-2, with 8 positions matching TRBD1. This clonotype was obtained from a man aged 40-49 years with multiple sclerosis. The CDR3 protein is CASSSDRVTYGYTF. As DNA, the CDR3 is TGCGCCAGCAGCTCGGACAGGGTGACTTATGGCTACACCTTC.